The following is a TCR beta chain sequence with its context. Its antigen is undetermined. TCRdb keeps only in-frame clones here, not all; method: immunoSEQ multiplex PCR. The sample has roughly 2,300,000 clones; approximately 90% are singletons. The sample comes from a study of shared clonotypes between healthy human individuals. Naive CD4+ cells were CD45RA-selected; the remaining cells were memory. Whole-study results and caveats: Clonotype sharing among donors likely depends on sequencing depth.

V lost 0 bases to trimming and J lost 9 bases, with 11 bases between them. The CDR3 loop spans 13 amino acids. From germline, CDR1 is LGHNA and CDR2 YNFKEQ. This clonotype was sampled from a man between 18 and 29 years old in good health. Some clones in this sample may be carry-over from other donors' samples. What was sequenced was naive CD4+ T cells from PBMCs. Subset described: CD45RA+ positively selected. The chain carries TRBV4-2 and TRBJ2-5; tentative D call: TRBD2 (6 bases). The CDR3 spells CASSQDFPGAQYF. CDR3 bases: TGTGCCAGCAGCCAAGATTTCCCGGGGGCCCAGTACTTC.